This is a list of T cell receptor beta chains from one sample in a study of T cells after yellow fever vaccination. MiXCR, applied by TCRdb to the 5' RACE reads, yields one record per CDR3 protein. The sample yields hundreds of thousands of distinct CDR3 sequences, about 12% seen once. The starting material was PBMCs, obtained on the day of the yellow fever booster vaccination. The receptor source for this set is a man younger than 45 who received the YFV17D yellow fever vaccine. Both conserved end residues are part of each CDR3. A D gene is named only where the DNA matches it firmly. Size tells how often a clone was seen (once, few, many) or the class of an expanded clone, and some rows leave it out.

>TRBJ1-2|TRBV7-9|NA|few
TGTGCCAGCAGCTTAAGGGGTGCCAACTATGGCTACACCTTC
CASSLRGANYGYTF
>TRBJ2-1|TRBV7-2|NA|few
TGTGCCAGCAGCTTAGGACCCAGAGGGAATGAGCAGTTCTTC
CASSLGPRGNEQFF
>TRBJ2-7|TRBV24-1|NA|few
TGTGCCACCAGTGATTTGCTCAGGGGCGAGCAGTACTTC
CATSDLLRGEQYF
>TRBJ1-1|TRBV11-2|TRBD1|few
TGTGCCAGCAGCTCTGGACAGGGGGAGAACACTGAAGCTTTCTTT
CASSSGQGENTEAFF
>TRBJ2-7|TRBV29-1|TRBD1|few
TGCAGCGTAACCGGGACAGGGGGCGCACCTGATTTC
CSVTGTGGAPDF
>TRBJ2-7|TRBV5-6|NA|few
TGTGCCAGCACCCAGCGCGACGGGCTGAATTACGAGCAGTACTTC
CASTQRDGLNYEQYF
>TRBJ2-1|TRBV5-1|TRBD2|few
TGCGCCAGCAGACTAGCGGGAGGAGCCTACAATGAGCAGTTCTTC
CASRLAGGAYNEQFF
>TRBJ1-3|TRBV29-1|TRBD1|few
TGCAGCGTGGGGGAGACAGGGAGAGGAAACACCATATATTTT
CSVGETGRGNTIYF
>TRBJ2-7|TRBV7-2|NA|large
TGTGCCAGCAGCTTAGGGAGTTGGCTCGAGCAGTACTTC
CASSLGSWLEQYF
>TRBJ1-1|TRBV7-2|NA|NA
TGTGCCAGCAGCTCCATCCCGGGGTACACTGAAGCTTTCTTT
CASSSIPGYTEAFF
>TRBJ1-4|TRBV20-1|NA|few
TGCAGTGCTAGTAGCAGTTCCTTGGGTGAAAAACTGTTTTTT
CSASSSSLGEKLFF
>TRBJ2-1|TRBV6-2/TRBV6-3|TRBD2|NA
TGTGCCACCCGGCGGACTAGCGGGAGCAGCGGGGGGGGCTCCTACAATGAGCAGTTCTTC
CATRRTSGSSGGGSYNEQFF
>TRBJ1-6|TRBV7-9|NA|few
TGTGCCAGCATGGGGGGCGGACAGAATTCACCCCTCCACTTT
CASMGGGQNSPLHF
>TRBJ2-5|TRBV12-3/TRBV12-4|NA|few
TGTGCCAGCAGCCCAAACACAGGGTCTAAGACCCAGTACTTC
CASSPNTGSKTQYF
>TRBJ2-7|TRBV20-1|NA|few
TGCAGTGCTAGGTCGTCCTCCTACGAGCAGTACTTC
CSARSSSYEQYF
>TRBJ2-2|TRBV19|NA|NA
TGTGCCAGTAGTATTACCCGGGGCCTGAACACCGGGGAGCTGTTTTTT
CASSITRGLNTGELFF
>TRBJ2-5|TRBV5-1|NA|few
TGCGCCAGCAGCGCGGAGGCCAATCAAGAGACCCAGTACTTC
CASSAEANQETQYF
>TRBJ2-7|TRBV29-1|NA|few
TGCAGCGGCCACCAAGCTGGGGAGCAGTACTTC
CSGHQAGEQYF
>TRBJ1-3|TRBV18|NA|few
TGTGCCAGCTCCGCCTCGAAGACGGATGGAAACACCATATATTTT
CASSASKTDGNTIYF
>TRBJ2-3|TRBV5-1|TRBD2|few
TGCGCCAGCAGCGAACTAACTAGCGCAAGGTCGCCAGATACGCAGTATTTT
CASSELTSARSPDTQYF
>TRBJ2-4|TRBV20-1|NA|few
TGCAGTGCTAGGCCGGGACACCAAGGGGACATTCAGTACTTC
CSARPGHQGDIQYF
>TRBJ2-3|TRBV5-1|NA|few
TGCGCCAGCAGCTTGTTATCGGACACTAGCTACACAGATACGCAGTATTTT
CASSLLSDTSYTDTQYF
>TRBJ2-1|TRBV30|NA|few
TGTGCCTGGAGCAGGGACCATGAGCAGTTCTTC
CAWSRDHEQFF
>TRBJ2-7|TRBV6-2/TRBV6-3|NA|few
TGTGCCAGCACTCCAGGACCGGGTTCGATAACCTACGAGCAGTACTTC
CASTPGPGSITYEQYF
>TRBJ2-2|TRBV24-1|TRBD1|few
TGTGCCACCAGTGACCCGGGACAGGGATCGAACACCGGGGAGCTGTTTTTT
CATSDPGQGSNTGELFF
>TRBJ2-1|TRBV5-4|TRBD2|few
TGTGCCAGCAGCCCCCGGACTAGCGGGACTCGTTATGAGCAGTTCTTC
CASSPRTSGTRYEQFF
>TRBJ2-3|TRBV7-2|NA|few
TGTGCCAGCAGCATACGGGACTTTAGGGGCGCAGATACGCAGTATTTT
CASSIRDFRGADTQYF
>TRBJ2-2|TRBV10-3|NA|NA
TGTGCCACCTCCGGAACCGGGGAGCTGTTTTTT
CATSGTGELFF
>TRBJ1-3|TRBV7-2|NA|many
TGTGCCAGCAGCTTGGTCGGAGGCTCTGGAAACACCATATATTTT
CASSLVGGSGNTIYF
>TRBJ2-3|TRBV29-1|NA|NA
TGCAGCGTTGGGAGGGGAGCGAGCACAGATACGCAGTATTTT
CSVGRGASTDTQYF
>TRBJ1-6|TRBV6-1|NA|NA
TGTGCCAGCAGTGAGTCCGGGCCCCTCACATCTTCACCCCTCCACTTT
CASSESGPLTSSPLHF
>TRBJ1-2|TRBV12-3/TRBV12-4|NA|few
TGTGCCAGCAGTAGGCTAACTAACTATGGCTACACCTTC
CASSRLTNYGYTF
>TRBJ2-7|TRBV13|NA|NA
TGTGCCAGCAGCTTACGGATTGATTACTACGAGCAGTACTTC
CASSLRIDYYEQYF
>TRBJ2-3|TRBV4-2|NA|NA
TGTGCCAGCAGCCAAGGTTCGGGAGCAGATACGCAGTATTTT
CASSQGSGADTQYF
>TRBJ2-1|TRBV27|NA|few
TGTGCCAGCAGTCCGGACAGAACCTCCTACAATGAGCAGTTCTTC
CASSPDRTSYNEQFF
>TRBJ2-7|TRBV6-1|NA|few
TGTGCCAGCAGCCAACTAGGATCCCCTACCTACGAGCAGTACTTC
CASSQLGSPTYEQYF
>TRBJ2-2|TRBV15|NA|few
TGTGCCACTCAGTCCGGTACGAGAGGCACCGGGGAGCTGTTTTTT
CATQSGTRGTGELFF
>TRBJ2-7|TRBV7-9|TRBD2|NA
TGTGCCAGCAGCTTAGAGCCTGGGACTAGGTCTAGCGAGCAGTACTTC
CASSLEPGTRSSEQYF
>TRBJ2-1|TRBV12-3/TRBV12-4|TRBD2|few
TGTGCCAGCAGTTTTCGGACTAGCGGCCCCGTCAATGAGCAGTTCTTC
CASSFRTSGPVNEQFF
>TRBJ2-1|TRBV4-2|TRBD2|NA
TGTGCCAGCAGCCAAGAACGGCGCGGGAGTTACAATGAGCAGTTCTTC
CASSQERRGSYNEQFF
>TRBJ2-1|TRBV10-3|NA|NA
TGTGCCACAGCGAACAATGAGCAGTTCTTC
CATANNEQFF
>TRBJ2-2|TRBV7-6|NA|few
TGTGCCAGCAGCTGGACACTACCTACCGGGGAGCTGTTTTTT
CASSWTLPTGELFF
>TRBJ2-2|TRBV7-2|NA|few
TGTGCCAGCAGGTGGGATGGGACCGGGGAGCTGTTTTTT
CASRWDGTGELFF
>TRBJ2-1|TRBV7-2|TRBD2|NA
TGTGCCTCCCCCCCGTCTAGCGGATACAATGAGCAGTTCTTC
CASPPSSGYNEQFF
>TRBJ2-7|TRBV5-1|NA|NA
TGCGCCAGCAGTTTGGGGCGCCCCTCCTACGAGCAGTACTTC
CASSLGRPSYEQYF
>TRBJ2-5|TRBV7-9|NA|NA
TGTGCCAGCAGCTTAGGCCAGTCCATTGGAGAGACCCAGTACTTC
CASSLGQSIGETQYF
>TRBJ1-1|TRBV18|NA|NA
TGTGCCAGCACCGGACAGATGAACACTGAAGCTTTCTTT
CASTGQMNTEAFF
>TRBJ1-5|TRBV6-1|NA|few
TGTGCCAGCAGTGTGGGGGCGGGTAATCAGCCCCAGCATTTT
CASSVGAGNQPQHF
>TRBJ2-6|TRBV19|NA|NA
TGTGCCAGTAGTATTGGGAGCTCTGGGGCCAACGTCCTGACTTTC
CASSIGSSGANVLTF
>TRBJ2-7|TRBV20-1|TRBD2|NA
TGCAGTGCTACCCCGTTCACTAGCGGGAGTAACTACGAGCAGTACTTC
CSATPFTSGSNYEQYF
>TRBJ2-7|TRBV12-3/TRBV12-4|TRBD2|NA
TGTGCCAGCAGTCCGACTAGCGGGAGTTTGGGTGAGCAGTACTTC
CASSPTSGSLGEQYF